Below are 26 T cell receptor beta chains sequenced from a single sample in a study of CD8 T cells in ankylosing spondylitis. Broader study findings: About 8 highly homologous variants made up a TCR beta motif, and this motif appeared characteristic of ankylosing spondylitis blood.

Their specific antigens are unknown. TCRdb re-called the 5' RACE reads through MiXCR, storing one row per CDR3 protein. The sample consists of fewer than 400,000 distinct CDR3 sequences, approximately 8.2% of them appearing once. Sample: blood, either unsorted or a sorted T cell fraction (not recorded which). The receptors were gathered from a male donor with ankylosing spondylitis.

The J gene is TRBJ2-5, the V gene TRBV19; 14 bases are shared with TRBD2. Germline values: CDR1 LNHDA, CDR2 SQIVND (reference sequence). The ends lost 4 bases at V and 7 bases at J; junction bases unmatched: 8. The CDR3 extends over 16 amino acids. Written as DNA, the CDR3 is TGTGCCAGTAGTACCCGACTAGCGGGAGGGCGCGGGACCCAGTACTTC. It translates to CASSTRLAGGRGTQYF.

This clonotype was detected a few times. The rearrangement joins TRBV28 to TRBJ2-7; TRBD2 matches 9 bases. In germline, CDR1 is MDHEN, CDR2 SYDVKM. The V segment lost 8 bases and the J segment 3 bases; nucleotides outside the gene matches: 5. CDR3 length equals 13 residues. CDR3 sequence reads: CASQSGGFYEQYF. The CDR3 coding sequence is TGTGCCAGCCAAAGCGGGGGGTTCTACGAGCAGTACTTC.

This clonotype has ten or more counts. J is TRBJ2-1 and V is TRBV20-1; 11 bases line up with TRBD2. V lost 3 bases, J lost 6 bases, and 10 bases stayed unmatched. The CDR3 extends over 16 amino acids. The germline gives CDR1 DFQATT, CDR2 SNEGSKA (reference sequence). CDR3 DNA: TGCAGTGCTAGTTTTACGTCGCTAGCGGGAGGCAATGAGCAGTTCTTC. It encodes CSASFTSLAGGNEQFF.

This clonotype was seen a handful of times. This chain links TRBV6-2 or TRBV6-3 with TRBJ1-5; D ambiguous. The V gene's germline CDR1 is MNHEY and CDR2 SVGEGT. V lost 8 bases, J lost 11 bases, and 16 bases lay in between. The CDR3 has 12 residues. The CDR3 reads CASADRVQTQHF. CDR3 DNA sequence: TGTGCCAGCGCTGACCGTGTCCAAACCCAGCATTTT.

This chain joins TRBV15 and TRBJ2-3; 9 nucleotides agree with TRBD1. Per the germline V gene, CDR1 is LNHNV and CDR2 is YYDKDF (reference sequence). This CDR3 contains 15 residues. The J segment lost 4 bases and the V segment lost 5 bases, leaving 7 bases of the junction unmatched. CDR3 amino acids: CATSFRDRAADTQYF. The CDR3 DNA is TGTGCCACCAGCTTCCGGGACAGGGCGGCAGATACGCAGTATTTT.

In this sample, this clonotype turned up many times. The J gene is TRBJ2-2, the V gene TRBV21-1. TRBV21-1 is listed as a pseudogene. This CDR3 has 15 residues. The CDR3: CASSNRSGKSGELFF. CDR3 coding DNA: TGTGCCAGCAGCAACAGGAGTGGGAAGTCCGGGGAGCTGTTTTTT.

The CDR3 DNA reads TGCGCCAGCAGCGTGGACAAGAGGGAGACCCAGTACTTC. Protein: CASSVDKRETQYF. This rearrangement joins TRBV5-1 to TRBJ2-5, with TRBD1 as a possible D gene (5 bases). The germline gives CDR1 SGHRS, CDR2 YFSETQ. The V end lost 4 bases, the J end lost 5 bases, and 12 bases lay between the germline ends. The CDR3 runs 13 residues.

The gene calls are TRBV5-1 and TRBJ1-6, with 7 bases matching TRBD1. Germline lookup yields CDR1 SGHRS and CDR2 YFSETQ. V was pared by 4 bases and J by 5 bases, with 9 bases of the junction left unmatched. CDR3 length: 16 residues. The CDR3 sequence: CASSPVPGQNNSPLHF. The CDR3, as DNA: TGCGCCAGCAGCCCGGTCCCGGGACAGAATAATTCACCCCTCCACTTT.

The sample holds a few counts of this clonotype. This chain uses TRBV29-1 with TRBJ1-1; D remains unclear. V was cut by 4 bases and J by 2 bases, with 11 bases left in between. Germline CDR1 and CDR2: SQVTM and ANQGSEA. The CDR3 has 13 residues. For the CDR3, the DNA is TGCAGCGTTGTTCGCTCAACCAACACTGAAGCTTTCTTT. It is translated as CSVVRSTNTEAFF. The full variable domain, with the rest looked up from reference TRBV29-1 and TRBJ1-1, is SAVISQKPSRDICQRGTSLTIQCQVDSQVTMMFWYRQQPGQSLTLIATANQGSEATYESGFVIDKFPISRPNLTFSTLTVSNMSPEDSSIYLCSVVRSTNTEAFFGQGTRLTVV.

This clonotype was seen only a few times. DNA for the CDR3: TGTGCCAGCCCTTCGGGTGAGACAGTTGTAAACACTGAAGCTTTCTTT. Its translation is CASPSGETVVNTEAFF. The rearrangement links TRBV28 to TRBJ1-1; tentatively, D is TRBD1 (5 bases). The length of the CDR3 is 16 residues. The germline V and J ends were trimmed by 8 bases and 2 bases, with 21 bases remaining between them. The germline CDR1 and CDR2 sequences are MDHEN and SYDVKM.

J is TRBJ2-7 and V is TRBV7-2; TRBD2 aligns across 9 bases. The CDR3 has 14 amino acids. Per the germline V gene, CDR1 is SGHTA and CDR2 is FQGNSA. V lost 5 bases and J lost 9; bases outside the gene matches: 11. The DNA for the CDR3 is TGTGCCAGCAGCGGAGGGAGGACTAGCGCTAGGCAGTACTTC. Translated: CASSGGRTSARQYF.

The chain uses TRBV10-3 and TRBJ1-4, with a possible D match to TRBD1 (5 bases). In germline, CDR1 is ENHRY, CDR2 SYGVKD. This CDR3 comprises 13 residues. V was clipped by 5 bases and J by 8 bases, with 12 bases between them. The CDR3: CAISQGIGEKLFF. In DNA form, the CDR3 reads TGTGCCATCAGTCAGGGTATCGGGGAAAAACTGTTTTTT.

The table lists this clonotype with many counts. At one boundary the junction diverges from the germline segment, which might be a read error. The chain has TRBV10-3 and TRBJ2-7; 9 nucleotides agree with TRBD2. This CDR3 comprises 14 residues. Per the germline V gene, CDR1 is ENHRY and CDR2 is SYGVKD. CDR3: CAISKSSGTHEQYF. The CDR3 DNA reads TGTGCCATCAGTAAGTCTAGCGGGACCCACGAGCAGTACTTC.

This clonotype appeared many times. The V and J genes are TRBV29-1 and TRBJ2-1, with 8 nucleotides matching TRBD1. This CDR3 region has 15 residues. The V gene end was trimmed by 3 bases and the J gene end by 6 bases; junction bases not matched to a gene: 10. Per germline, CDR1 SQVTM and CDR2 ANQGSEA. The CDR3 DNA is TGCAGCGTTGACCTTACGGGACAGGAGGGCAATGAGCAGTTCTTC. Protein sequence: CSVDLTGQEGNEQFF.

This clonotype has more than one count but fewer than ten. This chain uses TRBV9 with TRBJ1-4; D may be TRBD1 (6 bases). V was cut by 0 bases and J by 8 bases, with 17 bases left in between. CDR1 is SGDLS, CDR2 YYNGEE, per germline. The CDR3 covers 16 residues. CDR3 loop: CASSVGAGAGREKLFF. CDR3 DNA sequence: TGTGCCAGCAGCGTAGGGGCGGGGGCCGGACGGGAAAAACTGTTTTTT.

This clonotype was counted once. A read error may explain this, as a much larger clone is one base away. The V and J genes are TRBV29-1 and TRBJ2-5; D is perhaps TRBD2 (6 bases). The CDR3 is made up of 16 amino acids. Trimming removed 0 bases at V and 4 bases at J, with 18 bases between. Germline CDR1 is SQVTM and CDR2 is ANQGSEA. The CDR3 region is CSVEESRGNQLETQYF. The CDR3 DNA reads as TGCAGCGTTGAAGAAAGTCGGGGGAACCAGCTAGAGACCCAGTACTTC.

This clonotype has just a few counts. The rearrangement uses TRBV4-2 and TRBJ1-2, with 7 bases identical to TRBD1. V lost 0 bases to trimming and J lost 3 bases; unmatched junction nucleotides: 4. Germline V gene data show CDR1 as LGHNA and CDR2 as YNFKEQ. There are 15 residues in the CDR3. The CDR3 reads CASSQDRGSDYGYTF. Here the CDR3 DNA reads TGTGCCAGCAGCCAAGACAGGGGGTCGGACTATGGCTACACCTTC.

This clonotype was counted many times. The gene calls are TRBV6-5 and TRBJ2-5; the match to TRBD2 covers 7 bases. This CDR3 region has 12 residues. Germline values: CDR1 MNHEY, CDR2 SVGAGI. Trimming at V came to 2 bases and at J to 9 bases, leaving 3 bases not matched to a gene. CDR3 nucleotide sequence: TGTGCCAGCAGTTACCCCCGGGGGGCCCAGTACTTC. As protein: CASSYPRGAQYF.

This clonotype was picked up many times. The chain carries TRBV29-1 and TRBJ2-7; perhaps D is TRBD1 or TRBD2 (5 bases each). Trimming removed 6 bases from V and 2 bases from J, with 14 bases in between. CDR1 SQVTM and CDR2 ANQGSEA come from the germline V gene. The CDR3 covers 13 residues. The CDR3: CSVTGRSTYEQYF. The DNA for the CDR3 is TGCAGCGTCACGGGACGGTCAACCTACGAGCAGTACTTC.

This clonotype was counted between two and nine times. This chain uses TRBV6-2 or TRBV6-3 with TRBJ2-7; D gene uncertain. The CDR3 totals 17 residues. V lost 2 bases and J lost 0, with 17 bases in between. Germline V lookup: CDR1 MNHEY, CDR2 SVGEGT. This CDR3 is CASSYPTRRLGSYEQYF. As DNA, the CDR3 is TGTGCCAGCAGTTACCCCACCCGGCGGCTGGGCTCCTACGAGCAGTACTTC.

This clonotype appeared a few times. In nucleotides, the CDR3 is TGCAGCGTCCATGATCGGGACGGCCTCTACGAGCAGTACTTC. Translation: CSVHDRDGLYEQYF. This chain uses TRBV29-1 with TRBJ2-7, with D perhaps matching TRBD1 or TRBD2 (5 bases each). V was cut by 6 bases and J by 3 bases, with 18 bases left in between. This CDR3 region has 14 residues. From germline, CDR1 is SQVTM and CDR2 ANQGSEA.

The sample holds a few counts of this clonotype. The chain combines TRBV5-5 with TRBJ1-4; D perhaps matches TRBD1 (5 bases). V was cut by 4 bases and J by 0 bases, with 16 bases left in between. The CDR3 totals 17 residues. CDR1 and CDR2 (germline): SGHKS, YYEKEE (reference sequence). The CDR3: CASSPGLGEATNEKLFF. Written as DNA, the CDR3 is TGTGCCAGCAGCCCGGGGCTGGGGGAAGCAACTAATGAAAAACTGTTTTTT. The full variable domain, completed using reference TRBV5-5 and TRBJ1-4, is DAGVTQSPTHLIKTRGQQVTLRCSPISGHKSVSWYQQVLGQGPQFIFQYYEKEERGRGNFPDRFSARQFPNYSSELNVNALLLGDSALYLCASSPGLGEATNEKLFFGSGTQLSVL.

The rearrangement joins TRBV27 to TRBJ2-5; 9 bases align to TRBD2. With 4 bases clipped from V and 0 bases from J, the junction kept 6 bases outside the gene matches. The CDR3 consists of 16 residues. CDR1 MNHEY and CDR2 SMNVEV come from the germline V gene (reference sequence). DNA of the CDR3: TGTGCCAGCAGTTCCCCGACTAGCGGCTACCAAGAGACCCAGTACTTC. This translates into CASSSPTSGYQETQYF.

The J gene is TRBJ2-7, the V gene TRBV7-2; TRBD1 aligns across 9 bases. Per the germline V gene, CDR1 is SGHTA and CDR2 is FQGNSA. J was trimmed by 2 bases and V by 1 base; bases with no gene match: 3. This CDR3 has 15 amino acids. The CDR3 here is CASSLEQGAPYEQYF. CDR3 DNA: TGTGCCAGCAGCTTAGAACAGGGGGCCCCCTACGAGCAGTACTTC.

The genes are TRBV12-3 or TRBV12-4 and TRBJ2-1; 8 bases match TRBD2. The CDR3 consists of 17 residues. The V segment lost 3 bases and the J segment 8 bases; nucleotides outside the gene matches: 15. CDR3 loop: CASSFRRGASGWDEQFF. The CDR3 region has the DNA TGTGCCAGCAGTTTCCGCAGGGGAGCTAGCGGGTGGGATGAGCAGTTCTTC.

The chain has TRBV4-2 and TRBJ1-4; a possible D gene is TRBD1 (6 bases). Per germline, CDR1 LGHNA and CDR2 YNFKEQ. The CDR3 totals 17 residues. Trimming stripped 0 bases from V and 10 bases from J, with 21 bases between. CDR3 sequence (DNA): TGTGCCAGCAGCCAAGATCTTTCTTCAGGGGTTCAGGGAAAACTGTTTTTT. Encoded protein: CASSQDLSSGVQGKLFF.